This T cell receptor beta chain emerged from a study of blood T cell repertoires in COVID-19. This table comes from immunoSEQ multiplex PCR, and its TCRdb copy is limited to in-frame clones, with some not included. The table lists over 250,000 clones, 88% of them singletons. Two negative PCRs, clearance, or symptom resolution characterized the recovered Cohort 3 donors. The V gene's germline CDR1 is MNHEY and CDR2 SVGAGI. V shed 7 bases and J 3 bases; nucleotides not matched to a gene: 6. The length of the CDR3 is 14 residues. Sample: PBMCs or T cells enriched from blood (not recorded which). This clonotype was obtained from a woman aged 30 to 39 who had recovered from COVID-19. This chain links TRBV6-5 with TRBJ2-3, with 8 bases fitting TRBD1. CDR3 nucleotides: TGTGCCAGCAACCAGGGGGCGTCGACAGATACGCAGTATTTT. It is translated as CASNQGASTDTQYF.